Here is one T cell receptor beta chain with its context. Its antigen is still unknown. Clones were sequenced by immunoSEQ multiplex PCR, and TCRdb holds only the in-frame ones, with some missing. The sample yields roughly 99,000 clones, about 85% seen once. The data were obtained in a study of T cell responses to AZD1222 COVID-19 vaccine. Study results and limitations: The study found vaccine-associated CD4 TCRs spanning spike, dominant at 160-218 and 743-854. Repertoire collection took place solely once the T cell response had peaked.

The germline CDR1 and CDR2 sequences are SNHLY and FYNNEI. Unmatched junction bases numbered 17, after V lost 7 bases and J lost 8 bases. This CDR3 region has 16 residues. Material: peripheral blood, obtained on day 0 of AZD1222 vaccination. This TCR was sampled from an adult in good health. The gene calls are TRBV2 and TRBJ1-2, with 9 bases that match TRBD1. The CDR3 coding sequence is TGTGCCAGCACCATCCCAGGGACAGGGACGCAGTGGGGCTACACCTTC. It encodes CASTIPGTGTQWGYTF. The full variable domain, its missing parts supplied by reference TRBV2 and TRBJ1-2, is EPEVTQTPSHQVTQMGQEVILRCVPISNHLYFYWYRQILGQKVEFLVSFYNNEISEKSEIFDDQFSVERPDGSNFTLKIRSTKLEDSAMYFCASTIPGTGTQWGYTFGSGTRLTVV.